Following are 13 T cell receptor beta chains from one sample sequenced in a study of cytomegalovirus exposure and HLA in healthy donors. PCR primers comprised 60 Vbeta and 13 Jbeta primers. This table comes from immunoSEQ multiplex PCR, and its TCRdb copy is limited to in-frame clones, with some not included. The repertoire holds 120,000 to 150,000 clones, with about 82% as singletons. Sequencing was carried out using PBMCs. The source is a male donor in good health and CMV-seronegative.

This rearrangement joins TRBV14 to TRBJ2-7, with 7 bases matching TRBD1. Unmatched junction bases numbered 5, after V lost 5 bases and J lost 4 bases. The CDR3 loop spans 13 amino acids. In germline, CDR1 is SGHDN, CDR2 FVKESK. The CDR3 reads CASSGQGDYEQYF. CDR3 sequence (DNA): TGTGCCAGCAGCGGTCAGGGGGATTACGAGCAGTACTTC.

The rearrangement joins TRBV5-5 to TRBJ2-1, with 12 bases identical to TRBD2. The J segment lost 8 bases and the V segment lost 2 bases, leaving 5 bases of the junction unmatched. This CDR3 is built from 15 residues. Germline CDR1 SGHKS, CDR2 YYEKEE (reference sequence). CDR3 sequence: CASSFRLAGEYEQFF. The CDR3 DNA sequence: TGTGCCAGCAGCTTTCGACTAGCGGGAGAATATGAGCAGTTCTTC.

This chain joins TRBV5-4 and TRBJ2-2, with unresolved D. CDR1 and CDR2 (germline): SGHNT, YYREEE (reference sequence). The V end was cut by 1 base, the J end by 10 bases, with 14 bases between. The CDR3 sequence is 14 residues long. The chain's CDR3 is CASSLFSLPEELFF. The CDR3 nucleotides read TGTGCCAGCAGCTTGTTTTCGCTCCCAGAGGAGCTGTTTTTT. Filled out from reference TRBV5-4 and TRBJ2-2, the complete variable domain reads ETGVTQSPTHLIKTRGQQVTLRCSSQSGHNTVSWYQQALGQGPQFIFQYYREEENGRGNFPPRFSGLQFPNYSSELNVNALELDDSALYLCASSLFSLPEELFFGEGSRLTVL.

The chain combines TRBV19 with TRBJ2-5; 10 positions agree with TRBD1. V lost 9 bases to trimming and J lost 4 bases; unmatched junction nucleotides: 8. The CDR3 runs 14 residues. From germline, CDR1 is LNHDA and CDR2 SQIVND (reference sequence). The CDR3 is CARPRDRGRETQYF. The CDR3 DNA reads TGTGCCAGACCCCGGGACAGGGGTCGAGAGACCCAGTACTTC.

There are a few counts of this clone. The chain uses TRBV19 and TRBJ1-1; D uncertain. The germline gives CDR1 LNHDA, CDR2 SQIVND (reference sequence). Trimming removed 3 bases at V and 9 bases at J, with 8 bases between. The CDR3 has 11 residues. CDR3 nucleotides: TGTGCCAGTAGTATGGGCCCCCAAGCTTTCTTT. Its translation: CASSMGPQAFF.

This chain connects TRBV23-1 to TRBJ1-2; 9 nucleotides line up with TRBD1. TRBV23-1 is flagged as an ORF with uncertain function. This CDR3 comprises 14 residues. V lost 4 bases to trimming and J lost 7 bases; unmatched junction nucleotides: 7. CDR3 DNA sequence: TGCGCCAGCAGTCGCAGGGACAGGGAGGTTGGCTACACCTTC. It codes for CASSRRDREVGYTF.

This chain uses TRBV6-1 with TRBJ1-5; perhaps TRBD1 as D (6 bases). This CDR3 region has 14 residues. Germline CDR1 reads MNHNS; CDR2 reads SASEGT. V lost 6 bases and J lost 2, with 11 bases in between. CDR3 residues: CASRVDSGNQPQHF. In nucleotides, the CDR3 is TGTGCCAGCAGAGTGGACAGTGGCAATCAGCCCCAGCATTTT.

This chain connects TRBV7-3 to TRBJ1-3, with 7 positions matching TRBD1. CDR1 and CDR2 from the germline V gene are SGHTA and FQGTGA. V lost 5 bases to trimming and J lost 2 bases; unmatched junction nucleotides: 0. The CDR3 length is 13 residues. CDR3 sequence reads: CASSDRAGNTIYF. The CDR3 bases are TGTGCCAGCAGCGACAGGGCTGGAAACACCATATATTTT.

The V call is TRBV19, the J call TRBJ2-5; the D gene is possibly TRBD1 (6 bases). From germline, CDR1 is LNHDA and CDR2 SQIVND (reference sequence). The CDR3 length is 13 residues. The V and J ends lost 6 bases and 5 bases respectively, with 13 bases between them. The CDR3 reads CASSSGQRETQYF. The CDR3 bases are TGTGCCAGTAGCTCGGGACAACGGGAGACCCAGTACTTC.

The gene calls are TRBV5-1 and TRBJ2-2, with 7 nucleotides matching TRBD1. Germline values: CDR1 SGHRS, CDR2 YFSETQ. This CDR3 has 15 amino acids. Trimming took 1 base from V and 3 from J; bases not matched to a gene: 3. Here the CDR3 reads CASSLITGDTGELFF. In DNA, the CDR3 is TGCGCCAGCAGCTTGATCACAGGGGACACCGGGGAGCTGTTTTTT. Supplemented by reference TRBV5-1 and TRBJ2-2, the full variable domain reads KAGVTQTPRYLIKTRGQQVTLSCSPISGHRSVSWYQQTPGQGLQFLFEYFSETQRNKGNFPGRFSGRQFSNSRSEMNVSTLELGDSALYLCASSLITGDTGELFFGEGSRLTVL.

The chain has TRBV4-2 and TRBJ2-5; D remains unclear. Germline values: CDR1 LGHNA, CDR2 YNFKEQ. V was cut by 0 bases and J by 2 bases, with 10 bases left in between. The CDR3 consists of 15 residues. The CDR3 DNA is TGTGCCAGCAGCCAAGAAGGCGGCAGTCAAGAGACCCAGTACTTC. Encoded protein: CASSQEGGSQETQYF.

The genes are TRBV5-4 and TRBJ2-7; TRBD1 aligns across 8 bases. Losses at the gene ends were 8 bases for V and 2 bases for J; bases not matched to a gene: 6. The V gene's germline CDR1 is SGHNT and CDR2 YYREEE (reference sequence). The CDR3 totals 13 residues. The CDR3 sequence is CASSGTGAYEQYF. The DNA for the CDR3 is TGTGCCAGTTCCGGGACAGGCGCCTACGAGCAGTACTTC.

The chain has TRBV19 and TRBJ2-1; 9 positions match TRBD2. The CDR3 is 16 residues long. J was trimmed by 7 bases and V by 5 bases; bases with no gene match: 12. Germline lookup yields CDR1 LNHDA and CDR2 SQIVND (reference sequence). CDR3 bases: TGTGCCAGTAGTCGACTTGCTAGCGGGATTGTGAATGAGCAGTTCTTC. It is translated as CASSRLASGIVNEQFF.